Given below is one T cell receptor (beta chain) in context. These data come from a study of blood T cell repertoires in COVID-19. Profiling relied on immunoSEQ multiplex PCR, and the TCRdb table lists in-frame clones only, not all of them. The table shows about 45,000 clones, with about 77% occurring only once. Germline loops: CDR1 KGHDR, CDR2 SFDVKD. The CDR3 runs to 16 residues. After removal of 3 bases from V and 2 bases from J, the junction contained 9 bases not matched to a gene. Sequenced sample: peripheral blood. The rearrangement uses TRBV24-1 and TRBJ2-7; 7 nucleotides match TRBD1. The receptor's source is a woman aged 70-85 years with acute or convalescent COVID-19. The CDR3 sequence is CATSDPTGARPYEQYF. The CDR3, as DNA: TGTGCCACCAGTGATCCTACAGGGGCGCGTCCCTACGAGCAGTACTTC.